Described below is a single T cell receptor (beta chain) sequence and its context. The sample belongs to a study of blood T cell repertoires in COVID-19. Study overall: Nucleic acid was either cDNA or gDNA, and it came from T cells, B-cell-depleted T cells, or PBMCs.

CDR3 length equals 16 residues. The junction had 8 bases not matched to a gene; V was cut back by 2 bases and J by 4 bases. In germline, CDR1 is SGHDT, CDR2 YYEEEE. Original methodology: By means of reference gene primer amplification, nucleated cell counts were estimated. Here immunoSEQ multiplex PCR was the method, and the copy in TCRdb shows in-frame clones only, minus some. Clone size and the V and J calls come from that table; the DNA yielded D and trimming. The data hold 200,000 or so clones, with roughly four fifths observed a single time. The sequenced sample was peripheral blood. The chain recombines TRBV5-6 with TRBJ1-5; 8 bases fit TRBD1. The source is a woman aged 40 to 50 with acute or convalescent COVID-19. The CDR3 DNA reads TGTGCCAGCAGCTTCGGACAGGGACTTCCGAATCAGCCCCAGCATTTT. Protein: CASSFGQGLPNQPQHF.